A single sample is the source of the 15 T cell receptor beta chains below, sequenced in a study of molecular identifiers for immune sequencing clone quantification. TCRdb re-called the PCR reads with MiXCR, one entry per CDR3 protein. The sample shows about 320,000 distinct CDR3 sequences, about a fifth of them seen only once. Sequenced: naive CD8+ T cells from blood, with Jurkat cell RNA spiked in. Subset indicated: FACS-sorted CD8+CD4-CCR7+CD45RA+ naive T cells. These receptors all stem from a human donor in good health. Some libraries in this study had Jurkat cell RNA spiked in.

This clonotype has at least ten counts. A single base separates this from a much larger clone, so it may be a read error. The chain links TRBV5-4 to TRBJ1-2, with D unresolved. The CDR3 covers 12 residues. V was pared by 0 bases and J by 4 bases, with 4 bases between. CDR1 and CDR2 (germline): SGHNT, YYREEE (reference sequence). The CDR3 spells CASSLESYGYTF. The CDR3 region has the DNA TGTGCCAGCAGCTTGGAAAGCTATGGCTACACCTTC. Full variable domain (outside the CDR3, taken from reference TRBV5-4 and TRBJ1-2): ETGVTQSPTHLIKTRGQQVTLRCSSQSGHNTVSWYQQALGQGPQFIFQYYREEENGRGNFPPRFSGLQFPNYSSELNVNALELDDSALYLCASSLESYGYTFGSGTRLTVV.

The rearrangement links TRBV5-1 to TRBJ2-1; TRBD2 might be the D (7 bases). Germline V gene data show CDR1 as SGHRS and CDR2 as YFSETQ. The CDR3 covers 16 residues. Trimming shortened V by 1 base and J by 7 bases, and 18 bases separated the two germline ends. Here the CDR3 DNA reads TGCGCCAGCAGCTTGTGGGAGGGGGGTCTGGAGAATGAGCAGTTCTTC. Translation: CASSLWEGGLENEQFF.

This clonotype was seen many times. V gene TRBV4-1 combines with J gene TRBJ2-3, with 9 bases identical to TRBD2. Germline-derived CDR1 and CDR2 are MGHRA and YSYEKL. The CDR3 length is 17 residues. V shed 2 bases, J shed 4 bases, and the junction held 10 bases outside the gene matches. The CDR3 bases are TGCGCCAGCAGCCAACGGTTAGCGGGAGTAGGTGCAGATACGCAGTATTTT. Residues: CASSQRLAGVGADTQYF.

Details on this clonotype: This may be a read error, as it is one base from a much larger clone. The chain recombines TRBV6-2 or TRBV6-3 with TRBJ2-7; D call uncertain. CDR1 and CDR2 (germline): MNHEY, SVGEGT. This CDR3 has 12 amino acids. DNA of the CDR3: TGTGCCAGCAGTTACCTAGAGTACGAGCTGTACTTC. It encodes CASSYLEYELYF.

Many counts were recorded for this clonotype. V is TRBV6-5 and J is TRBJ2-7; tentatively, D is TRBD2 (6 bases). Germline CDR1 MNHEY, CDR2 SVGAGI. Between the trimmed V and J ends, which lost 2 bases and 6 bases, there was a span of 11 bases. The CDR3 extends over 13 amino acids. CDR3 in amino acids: CASSYSGGVEQYF. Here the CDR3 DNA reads TGTGCCAGCAGTTACAGTGGAGGGGTCGAGCAGTACTTC.

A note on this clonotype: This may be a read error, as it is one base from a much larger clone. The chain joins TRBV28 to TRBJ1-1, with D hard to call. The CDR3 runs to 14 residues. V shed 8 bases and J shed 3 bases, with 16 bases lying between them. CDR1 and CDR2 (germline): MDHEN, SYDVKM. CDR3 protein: CASALDPFYTEAFF. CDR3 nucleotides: TGTGCCAGCGCCCTGGACCCTTTTTACACTGAAGCTTTCTTT.

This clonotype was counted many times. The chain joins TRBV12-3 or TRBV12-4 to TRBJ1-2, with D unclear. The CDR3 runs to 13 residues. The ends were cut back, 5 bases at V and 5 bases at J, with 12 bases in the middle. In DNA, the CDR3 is TGTGCCAGCAGTCCGGATCTCGCGTATGGCTACACCTTC. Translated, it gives CASSPDLAYGYTF.

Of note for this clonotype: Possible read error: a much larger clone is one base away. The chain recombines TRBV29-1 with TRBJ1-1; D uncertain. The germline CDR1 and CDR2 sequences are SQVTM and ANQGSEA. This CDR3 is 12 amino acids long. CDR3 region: CSVVVRPGLTSF. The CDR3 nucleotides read TGCAGCGTTGTAGTCCGGCCGGGGTTGACTTCCTTT. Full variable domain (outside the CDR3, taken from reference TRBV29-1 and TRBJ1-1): SAVISQKPSRDICQRGTSLTIQCQVDSQVTMMFWYRQQPGQSLTLIATANQGSEATYESGFVIDKFPISRPNLTFSTLTVSNMSPEDSSIYLCSVVVRPGLTSFGQGTRLTVV.

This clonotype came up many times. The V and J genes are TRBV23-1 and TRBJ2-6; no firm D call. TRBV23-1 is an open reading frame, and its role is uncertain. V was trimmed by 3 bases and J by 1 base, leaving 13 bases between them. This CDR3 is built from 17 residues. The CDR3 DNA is TGCGCCAGCAGTCATTGGTGGGTTAGGTCTGGGGCCAACGTCCTGACTTTC. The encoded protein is CASSHWWVRSGANVLTF.

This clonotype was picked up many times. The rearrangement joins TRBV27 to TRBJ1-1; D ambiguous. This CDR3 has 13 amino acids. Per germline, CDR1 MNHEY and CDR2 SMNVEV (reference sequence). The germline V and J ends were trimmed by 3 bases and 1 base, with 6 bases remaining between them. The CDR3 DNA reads TGTGCCAGCAGTTTTGCCAGGAACACTGAAGCTTTCTTT. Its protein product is CASSFARNTEAFF.

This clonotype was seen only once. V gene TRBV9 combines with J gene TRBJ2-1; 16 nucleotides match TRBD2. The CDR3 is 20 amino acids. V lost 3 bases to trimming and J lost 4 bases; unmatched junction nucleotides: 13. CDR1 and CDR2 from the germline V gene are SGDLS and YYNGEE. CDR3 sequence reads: CASSGSGLAGGIRSYNEQFF. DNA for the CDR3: TGTGCCAGCAGCGGCTCGGGACTAGCGGGAGGGATACGAAGTTACAATGAGCAGTTCTTC. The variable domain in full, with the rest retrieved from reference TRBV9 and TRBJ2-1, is DSGVTQTPKHLITATGQRVTLRCSPRSGDLSVYWYQQSLDQGLQFLIQYYNGEERAKGNILERFSAQQFPDLHSELNLSSLELGDSALYFCASSGSGLAGGIRSYNEQFFGPGTRLTVL.

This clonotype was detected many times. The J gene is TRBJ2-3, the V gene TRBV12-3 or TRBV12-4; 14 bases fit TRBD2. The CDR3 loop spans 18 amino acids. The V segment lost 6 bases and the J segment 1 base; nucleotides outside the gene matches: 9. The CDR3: CASSPGLAGASGTDTQYF. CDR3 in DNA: TGTGCCAGCAGCCCGGGACTAGCGGGGGCCTCTGGCACAGATACGCAGTATTTT.

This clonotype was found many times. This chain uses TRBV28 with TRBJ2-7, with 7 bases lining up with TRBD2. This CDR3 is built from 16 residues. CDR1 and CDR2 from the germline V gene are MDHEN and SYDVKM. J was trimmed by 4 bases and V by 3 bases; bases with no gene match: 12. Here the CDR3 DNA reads TGTGCCAGCAGTTTCCGATTACGCGGGAGTTTTTACGAGCAGTACTTC. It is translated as CASSFRLRGSFYEQYF.

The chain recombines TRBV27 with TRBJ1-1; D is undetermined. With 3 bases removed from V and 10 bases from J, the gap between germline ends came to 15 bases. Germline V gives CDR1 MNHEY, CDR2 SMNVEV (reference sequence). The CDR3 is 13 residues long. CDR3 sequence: CASSFIPTNLAFF. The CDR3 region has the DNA TGTGCCAGCAGTTTTATCCCCACAAATTTAGCTTTCTTT.

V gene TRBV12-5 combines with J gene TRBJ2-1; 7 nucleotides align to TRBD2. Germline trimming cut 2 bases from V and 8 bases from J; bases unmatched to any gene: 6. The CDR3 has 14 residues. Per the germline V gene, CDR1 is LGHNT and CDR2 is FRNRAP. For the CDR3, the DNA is TGTGCTAGTGGTTTGTTGGGGGGGGGGGATGAGCAGTTCTTC. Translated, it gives CASGLLGGGDEQFF.